The entry that follows covers one T cell receptor beta chain sequence. The record originates from a study of blood T cell repertoires in COVID-19. Profiled with immunoSEQ multiplex PCR; TCRdb holds only in-frame clones, not every one. The sample lists a few hundred thousand clones, more than 70% occurring once. This CDR3 spans 10 amino acids. With 7 bases removed from V and 5 bases from J, the gap between germline ends came to 3 bases. Germline V gene lookup returns CDR1 SGHTA and CDR2 FQGNSA. This sequence was found in a woman between 45 and 60 years old with acute or convalescent COVID-19. The rearrangement links TRBV7-2 to TRBJ1-5; no clear D gene. Sequenced sample: peripheral blood. CDR3 residues: CASTYQPQHF. The CDR3 nucleotides are TGTGCCAGCACTTATCAGCCCCAGCATTTT.